The present T cell receptor beta chain was sequenced within a study of blood T cell repertoires in COVID-19. The wider study: The United States, Italy and Spain supplied acute and convalescent COVID-19 samples. Nucleic acid was either cDNA or gDNA, and it came from T cells, B-cell-depleted T cells, or PBMCs.

Trimming removed 8 bases from V and 9 bases from J; junction bases left unmatched: 0. CDR3 length: 12 residues. Germline CDR1 is LNHDA and CDR2 is SQIVND (reference sequence). How the authors handled the data: Amplification of reference gene primers provided the estimated nucleated cell counts. Only in-frame clones appear in the TCRdb table, and some are missing; sequencing was by immunoSEQ multiplex PCR. The V and J calls and clone size were taken over from that table, and D and trimming were inferred from the DNA. The data hold approximately 350,000 clones, with more than 70% observed a single time.

The sample consisted of peripheral blood. V gene TRBV19 combines with J gene TRBJ1-6, with 11 nucleotides matching TRBD1. The clonotype originates from a man between 35 and 55 years old with acute or convalescent COVID-19. In DNA, the CDR3 is TGTGCCAGTGGGACAGGGGGTTCACCCCTCCACTTT. Translation: CASGTGGSPLHF.